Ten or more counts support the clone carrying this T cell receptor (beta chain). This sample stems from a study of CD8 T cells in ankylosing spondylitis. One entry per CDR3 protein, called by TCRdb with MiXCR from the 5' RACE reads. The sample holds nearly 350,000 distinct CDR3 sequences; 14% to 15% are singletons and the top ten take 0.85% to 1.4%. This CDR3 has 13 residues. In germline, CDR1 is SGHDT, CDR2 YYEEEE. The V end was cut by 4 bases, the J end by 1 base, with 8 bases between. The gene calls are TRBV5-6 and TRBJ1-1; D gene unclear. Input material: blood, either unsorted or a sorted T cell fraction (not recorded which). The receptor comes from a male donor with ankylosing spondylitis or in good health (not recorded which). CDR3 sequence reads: CASSRRGNTEAFF. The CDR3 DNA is TGTGCCAGCAGCCGTCGGGGGAACACTGAAGCTTTCTTT.